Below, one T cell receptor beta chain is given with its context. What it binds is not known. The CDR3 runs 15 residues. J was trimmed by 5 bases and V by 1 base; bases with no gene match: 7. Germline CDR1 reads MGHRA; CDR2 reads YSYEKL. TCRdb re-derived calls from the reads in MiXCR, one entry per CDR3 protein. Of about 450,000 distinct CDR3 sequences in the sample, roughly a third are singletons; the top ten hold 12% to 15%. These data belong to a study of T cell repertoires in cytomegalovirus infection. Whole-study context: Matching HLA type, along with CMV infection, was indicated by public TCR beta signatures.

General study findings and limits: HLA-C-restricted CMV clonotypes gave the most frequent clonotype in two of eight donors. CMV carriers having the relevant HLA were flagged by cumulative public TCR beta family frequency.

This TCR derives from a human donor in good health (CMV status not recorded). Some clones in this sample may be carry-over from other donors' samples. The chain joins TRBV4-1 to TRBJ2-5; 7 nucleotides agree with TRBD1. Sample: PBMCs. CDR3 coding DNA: TGCGCCAGCAGCCAAGCCTCGACAGGGCGGGAGACCCAGTACTTC. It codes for CASSQASTGRETQYF.